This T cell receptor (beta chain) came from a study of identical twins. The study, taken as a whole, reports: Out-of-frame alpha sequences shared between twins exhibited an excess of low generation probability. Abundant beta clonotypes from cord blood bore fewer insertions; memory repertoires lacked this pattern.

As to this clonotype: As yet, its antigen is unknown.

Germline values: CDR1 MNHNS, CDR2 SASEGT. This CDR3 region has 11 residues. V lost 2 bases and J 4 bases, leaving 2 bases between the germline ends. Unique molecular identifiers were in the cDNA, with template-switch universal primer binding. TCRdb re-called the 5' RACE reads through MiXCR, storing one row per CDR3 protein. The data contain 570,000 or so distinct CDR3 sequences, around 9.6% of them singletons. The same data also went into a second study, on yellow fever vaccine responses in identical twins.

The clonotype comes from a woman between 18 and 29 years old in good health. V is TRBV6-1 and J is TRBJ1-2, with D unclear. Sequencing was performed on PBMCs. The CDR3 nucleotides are TGTGCCAGCAGTGAACTCTATGGCTACACCTTC. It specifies CASSELYGYTF.